This T cell receptor beta chain was sequenced for a study of a mutant IDH1 vaccine in newly diagnosed glioma. Looking at the study overall: Antecedent treatment encompassed radiotherapy, temozolomide, or their combination; the majority received both.

Time point here: baseline, week 1 (first vaccination visit). Treatment specified: pre-vaccination baseline after standard-of-care therapy. The study enrolled donors with new WHO grade 3 or 4 IDH1-mutant, ATRX-lost astrocytomas. Some clones are missing from TCRdb's copy, which holds only in-frame ones; the method was immunoSEQ multiplex PCR. The sample lists roughly 71,000 clones, about 86% occurring once. This clone has a handful of counts. Its antigen is still unknown. Study-level results: Patients mounted vaccine-induced immune responses in 90% to 95% of cases.

Trimming cost V 4 bases and J 1 base, with 12 bases left between them. The germline V gene has CDR1 SGHTS and CDR2 YDEGEE. The CDR3 consists of 15 residues. Sequencing was performed on PBMCs, taken from a glioma patient treated with radiotherapy, temozolomide or both. The clonotype was recovered from a man aged 30 to 39 with glioma. The rearrangement links TRBV5-8 to TRBJ1-5, with D perhaps TRBD1 (6 bases). The CDR3 here is CASSSGQQSNQPQHF. In nucleotides, the CDR3 is TGTGCCAGCAGCAGCGGACAGCAGAGCAATCAGCCCCAGCATTTT.